A selection of T cell receptor beta chains follows, all from one sample in a study of blood T cell repertoires in COVID-19. Assay used: immunoSEQ multiplex PCR; TCRdb lists only in-frame clones, some missing. This sample has roughly 91,000 clones, with around 85% found just once. Sequenced: peripheral blood. These receptors were obtained from a man between 70 and 80 years old with acute or convalescent COVID-19. Each CDR3 is given without its conserved first and last residue.

TRBJ2-1 | TRBV3-1/TRBV3-2 | ASSLIAGGAYNEQF
TRBJ2-1 | TRBV5-1 | ASSLEATGDEQF
TRBJ1-3 | TRBV5-1 | ASSRPDRDSGNTIY
TRBJ2-1 | TRBV2 | ASSEARGNEQF
TRBJ1-1 | TRBV10-2 | ASSEYAGVTEAF
TRBJ1-2 | TRBV25-1 | ASSEQGRVNGYT
TRBJ1-1 | TRBV5-1 | ASSLASGGNTEAF
TRBJ2-2 | TRBV11-2 | ASSLPFKAELF
TRBJ1-2 | TRBV5-1 | ASSPGGTGAGYT
TRBJ1-2 | TRBV30 | AWSFGKGHYGYT
TRBJ2-3 | TRBV19 | ASSPQGSRTDTQY
TRBJ1-4 | TRBV5-8 | ASSPGTNLLSEKLF
TRBJ1-3 | TRBV25-1 | ASSRPGEGTIY
TRBJ1-2 | TRBV7-2 | ASSSSQGPYGYT
TRBJ2-1 | TRBV25-1 | ASSELWDSLQMGQF
TRBJ1-5 | TRBV15 | ATSSPGKGNQPQH
TRBJ2-7 | TRBV19 | ASTPSGTGSYEQY
TRBJ2-1 | TRBV6-6 | ASSYSRLAGGYEQF
TRBJ1-2 | TRBV5-1 | ASSLASQGNGYT
TRBJ1-4 | TRBV15 | ATSLGSGSGEKLF
TRBJ2-1 | TRBV28 | ASSLASGGNEQF
TRBJ2-5 | TRBV5-1 | ASSNGGTQETQY
TRBJ1-3 | TRBV19 | ASRNSVSGNTIY
TRBJ2-1 | TRBV19 | ASSVRDSVYNEQF
TRBJ2-1 | TRBV11-2 | ASSPTAHSYNEQF
TRBJ1-4 | TRBV28 | ASSPLAGGYEKLF
TRBJ2-3 | TRBV6-6 | ASTAGAVDTQY
TRBJ1-6 | TRBV30 | AWSVSRTDASNSPLH
TRBJ2-1 | TRBV27 | ASSSDRGAYNEQF
TRBJ2-1 | TRBV5-1 | ASSLARGRGVFDEQF
TRBJ1-1 | TRBV5-1 | ASSETGWHTEAF
TRBJ1-2 | TRBV6-5 | ASSQGDRGYGYT
TRBJ2-2 | TRBV3-1/TRBV3-2 | ASSQDRYGELF
TRBJ2-2 | TRBV25-1 | ASSEDRGRAGELF
TRBJ2-7 | TRBV5-1 | ASSSGHMGLHEQY
TRBJ1-4 | TRBV7-2 | ASSFGTRDEKLF
TRBJ2-5 | TRBV7-2 | ASSLGQGLTETQY
TRBJ1-2 | TRBV14 | ASSPFLRDGYT
TRBJ2-6 | TRBV6-1 | ASSEGTVRSLSGANVLT
TRBJ1-1 | TRBV12-3/TRBV12-4 | ASTHSMNTEAF
TRBJ2-2 | TRBV5-6 | ASSLGLGGTGELF
TRBJ1-6 | TRBV19 | ASTIAGTAKSWALH
TRBJ2-1 | TRBV6-6 | ASSYPGQGAEQF
TRBJ2-1 | TRBV28 | ASSLTSGSSYNEQF
TRBJ1-1 | TRBV5-1 | ASSTGQGGTEAF